This T cell receptor beta chain came from a study of T-cell memory formation after mild COVID-19. Study-level results: The pre-infection memory compartment contained some responding clones, suggesting cross-reactive memory joined. Shrinking CD4+ clones were chiefly CM and EM; CD8+ ones were chiefly EMRA.

Germline assignment: CDR1 SGHVS and CDR2 FQNEAQ. V lost 1 base to trimming and J lost 6 bases, with 9 bases between them. The CDR3 consists of 14 residues. MiXCR was run by TCRdb on the 5' RACE reads, yielding one entry per CDR3 protein. The sample consists of about 350,000 distinct CDR3 sequences, roughly 14% of them appearing once. On this clonotype: Antigen unknown.

The V call is TRBV7-8, the J call TRBJ1-4, with D perhaps matching TRBD1 (5 bases). The TCR was taken from a man younger than 35 who had mild COVID-19 (a few samples of this study predate the infection). Cell type and time point are not known. Sequencing used PBMCs or a T cell subset sorted from them (not recorded which). The CDR3 region is CASSLGAGYEKLFF. The CDR3 DNA reads TGTGCCAGCAGCTTAGGGGCAGGGTATGAAAAACTGTTTTTT.